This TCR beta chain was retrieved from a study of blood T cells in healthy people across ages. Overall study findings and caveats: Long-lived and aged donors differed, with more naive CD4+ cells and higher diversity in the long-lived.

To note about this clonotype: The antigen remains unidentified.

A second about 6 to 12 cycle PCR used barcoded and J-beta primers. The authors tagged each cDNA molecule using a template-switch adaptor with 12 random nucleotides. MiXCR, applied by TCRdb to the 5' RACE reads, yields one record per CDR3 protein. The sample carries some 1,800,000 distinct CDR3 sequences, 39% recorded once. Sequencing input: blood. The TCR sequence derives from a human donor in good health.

The CDR3 sequence: CSVERPGLKYEQYF. CDR3 DNA sequence: TGCAGCGTTGAACGGCCAGGGCTGAAATACGAGCAGTACTTC. The rearrangement uses TRBV29-1 and TRBJ2-4; the D gene is possibly TRBD1 (5 bases). TRBJ2-7 matches the DNA end more closely, so the J call is doubtful. Germline values: CDR1 SQVTM, CDR2 ANQGSEA. The CDR3 totals 14 residues.